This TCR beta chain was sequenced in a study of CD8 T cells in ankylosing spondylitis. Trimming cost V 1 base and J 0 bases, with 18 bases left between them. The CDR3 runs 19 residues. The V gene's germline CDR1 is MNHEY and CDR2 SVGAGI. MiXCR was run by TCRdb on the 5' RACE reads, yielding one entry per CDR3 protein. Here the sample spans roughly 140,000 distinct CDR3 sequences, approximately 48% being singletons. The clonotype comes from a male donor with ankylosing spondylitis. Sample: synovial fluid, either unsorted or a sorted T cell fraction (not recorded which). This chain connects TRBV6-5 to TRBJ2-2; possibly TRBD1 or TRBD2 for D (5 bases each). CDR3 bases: TGTGCCAGCAGTTACTATCTAAGGTTCGGGGACCCGAACACCGGGGAGCTGTTTTTT. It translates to CASSYYLRFGDPNTGELFF.